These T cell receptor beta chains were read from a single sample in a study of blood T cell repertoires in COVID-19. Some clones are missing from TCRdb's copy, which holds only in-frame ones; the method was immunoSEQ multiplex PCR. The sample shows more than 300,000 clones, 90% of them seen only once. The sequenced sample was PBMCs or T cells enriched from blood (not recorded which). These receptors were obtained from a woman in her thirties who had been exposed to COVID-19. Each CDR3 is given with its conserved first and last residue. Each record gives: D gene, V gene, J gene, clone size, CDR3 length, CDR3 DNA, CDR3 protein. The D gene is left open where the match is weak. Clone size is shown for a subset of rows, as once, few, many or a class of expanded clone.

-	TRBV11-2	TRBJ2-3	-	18	TGTGCCAGCAGCTTAAGGTCGTTGGGGGGGCCTTTGGGAGATACGCAGTATTTT	CASSLRSLGGPLGDTQYF
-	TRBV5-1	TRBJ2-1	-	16	TGCGCCAGCAGCCTACCGGACAACCTGTTAGTAAATGAGCAGTTCTTC	CASSLPDNLLVNEQFF
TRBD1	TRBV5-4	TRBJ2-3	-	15	TGTGCCAGCAGCTTTATCCAGGGGGTTTTAGATACGCAGTATTTT	CASSFIQGVLDTQYF
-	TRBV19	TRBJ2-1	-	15	TGTGCCAGTAGAACGGCCCCCACCGGGTACAATGAGCAGTTCTTC	CASRTAPTGYNEQFF
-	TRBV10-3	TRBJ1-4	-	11	TGTGCCTCCCGGGGGGGTGAAAAACTGTTTTTT	CASRGGEKLFF
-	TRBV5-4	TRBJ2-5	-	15	TGTGCCAGCAGCTTGGATCTAGCGATCGGAGAGACCCAGTACTTC	CASSLDLAIGETQYF
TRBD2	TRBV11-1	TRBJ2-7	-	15	TGTGCCAGCAGGCGAAGGACTAGCGGGGGGTACGAGCAGTACTTC	CASRRRTSGGYEQYF
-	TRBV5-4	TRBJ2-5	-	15	TGTGCCAGCAGCTTGGGACGGGGGACCCAAGAGACCCAGTACTTC	CASSLGRGTQETQYF
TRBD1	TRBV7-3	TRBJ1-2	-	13	TGTGCCAGCAGCTTAGGCAGGGGGCATGGCTACACCTTC	CASSLGRGHGYTF
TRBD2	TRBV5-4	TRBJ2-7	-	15	TGTGCCAGCAGCCCGACTAGCGGGGGGCACTACGAGCAGTACTTC	CASSPTSGGHYEQYF
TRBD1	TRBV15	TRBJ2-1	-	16	TGTGCCACCAGCTATTACCGGGACAGGGGGATCAATGAGCAGTTCTTC	CATSYYRDRGINEQFF
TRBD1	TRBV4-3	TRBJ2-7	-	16	TGCGCCAGCAGCCAGGATACAGGGGGTTTCGCCTACGAGCAGTACTTC	CASSQDTGGFAYEQYF
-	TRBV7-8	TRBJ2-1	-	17	TGTGCCAGCAGCTTAGAGGGGGTGGGATTTGTATACAATGAGCAGTTCTTC	CASSLEGVGFVYNEQFF
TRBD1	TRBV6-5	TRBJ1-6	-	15	TGTGCCAGCAGTTACGACAGGGGGTGGTATTCACCCCTCCACTTT	CASSYDRGWYSPLHF
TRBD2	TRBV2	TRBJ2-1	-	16	TGTGCCAGCAAGGGGACTAGCGGGGGGGCATACAATGAGCAGTTCTTC	CASKGTSGGAYNEQFF
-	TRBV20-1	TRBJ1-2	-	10	TGCAGGACAGACAGTTATGGCTACACCTTC	CRTDSYGYTF
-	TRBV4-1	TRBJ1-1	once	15	TGCGCCAGCAGCCAAGAGCCACCGGGGAACACTGAAGCTTTCTTT	CASSQEPPGNTEAFF
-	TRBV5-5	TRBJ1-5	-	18	TGTGCCAGCAGCTTGTATGCCGGTCGGCAGGGAAGCAATCAGCCCCAGCATTTT	CASSLYAGRQGSNQPQHF
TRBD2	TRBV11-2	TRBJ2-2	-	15	TGTGCCAGCAGCTTTCCGGGGGGGAACACCGGGGAGCTGTTTTTT	CASSFPGGNTGELFF
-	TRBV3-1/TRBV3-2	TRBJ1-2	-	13	TGTGCCAGCAGCCTCGAACGGGGGTATGGCTACACCTTC	CASSLERGYGYTF
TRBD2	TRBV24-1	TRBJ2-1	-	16	TGTGCCACCAGTGATTTGTCGGCGGGGGCCTACAATGAGCAGTTCTTC	CATSDLSAGAYNEQFF
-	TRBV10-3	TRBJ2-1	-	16	TGTGCCATCAGTGATGACAGTATTTTAAACGTCGATGAGCAGTTCTTC	CAISDDSILNVDEQFF
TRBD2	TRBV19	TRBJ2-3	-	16	TGTGCCAGTCACTCGACGGGACTAGCCCTCCGAGATACGCAGTATTTT	CASHSTGLALRDTQYF
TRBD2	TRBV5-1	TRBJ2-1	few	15	TGCGCCAGCGGTACGACTAGCGGGAACCCAAATGAGCAGTTCTTC	CASGTTSGNPNEQFF
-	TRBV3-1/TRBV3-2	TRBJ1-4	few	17	TGTGCCAGCAGCTTCCGATGGGGCAGAACAACTAATGAAAAACTGTTTTTT	CASSFRWGRTTNEKLFF
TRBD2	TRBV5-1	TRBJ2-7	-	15	TGCGCCAGCAGCCCGACTAGCGGGGGTACCTACGAGCAGTACTTC	CASSPTSGGTYEQYF
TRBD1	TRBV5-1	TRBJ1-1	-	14	TGCGCCAGCAGCTTGGAAGGGGGCCGGACTGAAGCTTTCTTT	CASSLEGGRTEAFF
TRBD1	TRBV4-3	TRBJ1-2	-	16	TGCGCCAGCAGCCAAGATGAGGGACAGCCAAACTATGGCTACACCTTC	CASSQDEGQPNYGYTF
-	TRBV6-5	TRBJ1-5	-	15	TGTGCCAGCAGTTACTCGTGGACAGCCAATCAGCCCCAGCATTTT	CASSYSWTANQPQHF
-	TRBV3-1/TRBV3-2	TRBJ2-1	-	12	TGTGCCAGCAGCCCACAGGGAGATGAGCAGTTCTTC	CASSPQGDEQFF
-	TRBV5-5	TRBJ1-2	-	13	TGTGCCAGCAGCCTCCCCCCACGGGATGGCTACACCTTC	CASSLPPRDGYTF
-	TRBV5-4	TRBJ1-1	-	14	TGTGCCAGCAGCTCCCCGGGGGTTTACACTGAAGCTTTCTTT	CASSSPGVYTEAFF
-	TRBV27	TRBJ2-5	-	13	TGTGCCAGCAGTTTATCGACCGGGGAGACCCAGTACTTC	CASSLSTGETQYF
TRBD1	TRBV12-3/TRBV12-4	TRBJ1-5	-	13	TGTGCCAGCAGTCAACAGGGGTACCAGCCCCAGCATTTT	CASSQQGYQPQHF
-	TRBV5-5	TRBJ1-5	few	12	TGTGCCAGCAGCTGGCAGGATCAGCCCCAGCATTTT	CASSWQDQPQHF
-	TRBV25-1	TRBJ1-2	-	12	TGTGCCAGCAGTGAATTGGGAGATGGCTACACCTTC	CASSELGDGYTF
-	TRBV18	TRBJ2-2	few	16	TGTGCCAGCTCACCTTTGGGGGCAGCGAACACCGGGGAGCTGTTTTTT	CASSPLGAANTGELFF
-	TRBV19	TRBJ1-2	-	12	TGTGCCAGTCTCAGACTAAACTATGGCTACACCTTC	CASLRLNYGYTF
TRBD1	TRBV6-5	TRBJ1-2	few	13	TGTGCCAGCATCTGGCCAGGGGGTGTTGGCTACACCTTC	CASIWPGGVGYTF
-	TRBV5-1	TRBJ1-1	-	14	TGCGCCAGCAGCTTGGAATCCCGGAGCACTGAAGCTTTCTTT	CASSLESRSTEAFF
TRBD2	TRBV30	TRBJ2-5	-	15	TGTGCCTGGACCGGTAGCGGGGGAATCCAAGAGACCCAGTACTTC	CAWTGSGGIQETQYF